This T cell receptor (beta chain) was found in a study of T cells in Graves' hyperthyroidism and ophthalmopathy. The CDR3 sequence is 16 residues long. V was clipped by 4 bases and J by 6 bases; unmatched bases: 11. CDR1 is SGDLS, CDR2 YYNGEE, per germline. From RNA transcripts, TCR beta CDR3 regions were amplified. During a first-round RT-PCR of the TCR CDR3, the HTBI primer set was used. Each CDR3 protein gets one entry after TCRdb re-called the multiplex PCR reads with MiXCR. Of roughly 700,000 distinct CDR3 sequences listed, 11% to 15% are singletons. Pregnant or lactating patients were excluded, as were those with uncontrolled infection or other autoimmune disease. This sample holds PBMCs from 8.5 to 10 ml fresh peripheral blood.

The chain carries TRBV9 and TRBJ1-2; 11 positions agree with TRBD1. Specimen: blood. This sequence originates from a woman younger than 30 with Graves' hyperthyroidism. CDR3 in DNA: TGTGCCAGCAGCCCCGGACAGGGGGCAGGGAGAGATGGCTACACCTTC. Residues: CASSPGQGAGRDGYTF.